This T cell receptor beta chain comes out of a study of T cell changes during pregnancy in multiple sclerosis. The protocol was immunoSEQ multiplex PCR, while the TCRdb copy is restricted to in-frame clones and leaves out a portion. The profile covers some 99,000 clones, with about 92% appearing a single time and 2% to 3% taken by the ten largest. Germline V gives CDR1 MGHRA, CDR2 YSYEKL. This CDR3 has 15 residues. The trim removed 6 bases at V and 2 bases at J, leaving 3 bases unmatched. Sequences were derived from peripheral blood, sampled after pregnancy. The V call is TRBV4-1, the J call TRBJ2-3; 12 bases line up with TRBD2. The receptor comes from a female donor in good health, enrolled as a control in a pregnancy study. The DNA for the CDR3 is TGCGCCAGCAGTAGACTAGCGGGGGTCACAGATACGCAGTATTTT. Its protein is CASSRLAGVTDTQYF.